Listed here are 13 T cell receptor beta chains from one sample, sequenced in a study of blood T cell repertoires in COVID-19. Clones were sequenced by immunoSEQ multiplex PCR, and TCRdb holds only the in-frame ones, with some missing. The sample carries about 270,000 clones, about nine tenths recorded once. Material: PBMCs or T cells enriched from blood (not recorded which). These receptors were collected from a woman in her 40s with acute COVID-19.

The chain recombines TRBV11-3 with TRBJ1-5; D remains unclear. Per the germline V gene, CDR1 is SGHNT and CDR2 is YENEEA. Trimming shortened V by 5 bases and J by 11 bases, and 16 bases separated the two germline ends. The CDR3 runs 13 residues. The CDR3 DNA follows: TGTGCCAGCAGCCCATCCGCAGGATCCGCCCAGCATTTT. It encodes CASSPSAGSAQHF.

DNA for the CDR3: TGTGCCAGCAGTTCAATCCGGGACACCTCTTGGGGCACAGATACGCAGTATTTT. Its protein product is CASSSIRDTSWGTDTQYF. This rearrangement joins TRBV28 to TRBJ2-3; D may be TRBD1 (6 bases). The CDR3 sequence is 18 residues long. Germline CDR1 MDHEN, CDR2 SYDVKM. V was trimmed by 4 bases and J by 1 base, leaving 21 bases between them.

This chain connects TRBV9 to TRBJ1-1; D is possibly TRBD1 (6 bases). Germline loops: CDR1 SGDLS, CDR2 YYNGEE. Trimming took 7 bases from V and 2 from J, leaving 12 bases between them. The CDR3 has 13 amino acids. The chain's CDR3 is CASGNRVNTEAFF. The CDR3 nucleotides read TGTGCCAGCGGCAACAGGGTCAACACTGAAGCTTTCTTT.

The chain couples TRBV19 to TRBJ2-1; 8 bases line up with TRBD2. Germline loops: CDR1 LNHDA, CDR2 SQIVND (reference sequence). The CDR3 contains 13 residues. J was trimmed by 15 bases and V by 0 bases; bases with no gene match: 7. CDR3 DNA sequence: TGTGCCAGTAGTATAGATGGAGTAGCGGGAATGTTCTTC. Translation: CASSIDGVAGMFF.

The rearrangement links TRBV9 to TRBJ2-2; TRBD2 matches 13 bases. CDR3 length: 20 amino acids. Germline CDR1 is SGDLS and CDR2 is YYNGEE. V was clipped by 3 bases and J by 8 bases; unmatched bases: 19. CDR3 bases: TGTGCCAGCAGCGGTACGACTAGCGGGAGGCCGAGTTTGCGTCGTGGGGAGCTGTTTTTT. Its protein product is CASSGTTSGRPSLRRGELFF. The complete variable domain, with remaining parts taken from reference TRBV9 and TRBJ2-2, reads DSGVTQTPKHLITATGQRVTLRCSPRSGDLSVYWYQQSLDQGLQFLIQYYNGEERAKGNILERFSAQQFPDLHSELNLSSLELGDSALYFCASSGTTSGRPSLRRGELFFGEGSRLTVL.

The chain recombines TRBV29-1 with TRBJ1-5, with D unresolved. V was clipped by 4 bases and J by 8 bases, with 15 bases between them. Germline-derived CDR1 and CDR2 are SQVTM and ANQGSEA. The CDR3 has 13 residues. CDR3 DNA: TGCAGCGTTGTCGCGGGATTTGGGGAGCCCCAGCATTTT. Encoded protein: CSVVAGFGEPQHF.

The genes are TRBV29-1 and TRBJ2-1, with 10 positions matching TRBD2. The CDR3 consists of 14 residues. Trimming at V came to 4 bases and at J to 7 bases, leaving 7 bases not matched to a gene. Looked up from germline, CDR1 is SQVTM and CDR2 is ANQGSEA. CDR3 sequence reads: CSVAASGSGNEQFF. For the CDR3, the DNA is TGCAGCGTTGCCGCTAGCGGGAGTGGGAATGAGCAGTTCTTC.

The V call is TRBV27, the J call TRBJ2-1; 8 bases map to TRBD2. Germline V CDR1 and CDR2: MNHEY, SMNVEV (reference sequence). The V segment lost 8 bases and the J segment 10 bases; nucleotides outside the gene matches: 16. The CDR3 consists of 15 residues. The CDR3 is CASSLPGSGSNEQFF. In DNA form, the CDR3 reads TGTGCCAGCTCCTTACCGGGGAGCGGGAGCAACGAGCAGTTCTTC.

CDR3 bases: TGCGCCAGCAGCCAAGATACCGAGGGTGTCCTCCACTTT. Protein sequence: CASSQDTEGVLHF. V gene TRBV4-1 combines with J gene TRBJ1-6; D call uncertain. The CDR3 is made up of 13 amino acids. Trimming stripped 0 bases from V and 15 bases from J, with 12 bases between. Germline CDR1 and CDR2: MGHRA and YSYEKL.

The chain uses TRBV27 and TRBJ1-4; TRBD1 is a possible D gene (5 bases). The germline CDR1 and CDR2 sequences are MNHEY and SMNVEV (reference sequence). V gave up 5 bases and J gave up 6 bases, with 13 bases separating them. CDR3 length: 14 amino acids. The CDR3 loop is CASSAGRGDEKLFF. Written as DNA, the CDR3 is TGTGCCAGCAGTGCGGGGAGAGGGGATGAAAAACTGTTTTTT.

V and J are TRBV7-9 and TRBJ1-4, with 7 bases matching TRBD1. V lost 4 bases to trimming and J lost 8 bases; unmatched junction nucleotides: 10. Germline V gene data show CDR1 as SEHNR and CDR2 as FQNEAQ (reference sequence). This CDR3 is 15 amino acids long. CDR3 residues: CASSSGDSPGEKLFF. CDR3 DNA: TGTGCCAGCAGCTCTGGGGACAGTCCCGGAGAAAAACTGTTTTTT.

Here the CDR3 reads CASGHQGTYEQYV. DNA for the CDR3: TGTGCCAGCGGGCACCAGGGCACCTACGAGCAGTACGTC. This rearrangement joins TRBV12-3 or TRBV12-4 to TRBJ2-7, with D perhaps matching TRBD1 (5 bases). The CDR3 contains 13 residues. The V end was cut by 8 bases, the J end by 2 bases, with 13 bases between.

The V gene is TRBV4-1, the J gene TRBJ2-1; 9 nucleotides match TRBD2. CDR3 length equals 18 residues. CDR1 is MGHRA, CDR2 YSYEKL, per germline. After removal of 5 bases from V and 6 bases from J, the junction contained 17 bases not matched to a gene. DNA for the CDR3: TGCGCCAGCAGCTCGGTGCCGCGGGAGGGTTTAAGGGCCAATGAGCAGTTCTTC. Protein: CASSSVPREGLRANEQFF.